The clone carrying this TCR beta chain was recorded at least ten times. Looked up from germline, CDR1 is MNHEY and CDR2 is SVGEGT. The CDR3 runs to 17 residues. Trimming pared 0 bases from V and 6 bases from J, leaving 19 bases between. RNA transcripts were the source from which TCR beta CDR3 regions were amplified. A first-round RT-PCR used HTBI primers, followed by a second-round multiplex PCR. TCRdb re-called the multiplex PCR reads through MiXCR, storing one row per CDR3 protein. The sample carries about 210,000 distinct CDR3 sequences, roughly 29% recorded once. The data are from a study of Graves' ophthalmopathy and Graves' hyperthyroidism.

The chain joins TRBV6-2 or TRBV6-3 to TRBJ2-3; either TRBD1 or TRBD2 may supply D (5 bases each). This clonotype originated in a man between 45 and 60 years old with Graves' ophthalmopathy. Sequencing was performed on peripheral blood. CDR3 in amino acids: CASSYSLWGLESDTQYF. The DNA of the CDR3 is TGTGCCAGCAGTTACTCTCTTTGGGGGTTGGAGTCGGATACGCAGTATTTT.